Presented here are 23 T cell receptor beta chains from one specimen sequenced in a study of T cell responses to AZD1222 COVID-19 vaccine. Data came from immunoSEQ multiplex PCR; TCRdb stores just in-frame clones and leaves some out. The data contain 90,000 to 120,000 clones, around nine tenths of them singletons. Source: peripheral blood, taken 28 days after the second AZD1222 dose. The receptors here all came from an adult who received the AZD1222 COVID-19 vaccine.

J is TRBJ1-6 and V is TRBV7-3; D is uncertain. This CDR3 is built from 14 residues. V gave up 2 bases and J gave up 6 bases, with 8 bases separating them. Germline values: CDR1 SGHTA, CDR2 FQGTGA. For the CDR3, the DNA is TGTGCCAGCAGCTTAGGTACCCGTAATTCACCCCTCCACTTT. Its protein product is CASSLGTRNSPLHF.

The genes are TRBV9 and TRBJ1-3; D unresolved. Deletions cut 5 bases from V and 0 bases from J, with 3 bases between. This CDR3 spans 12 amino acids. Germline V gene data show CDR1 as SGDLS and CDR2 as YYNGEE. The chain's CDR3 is CASSISGNTIYF. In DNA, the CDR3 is TGTGCCAGCAGTATCTCTGGAAACACCATATATTTT. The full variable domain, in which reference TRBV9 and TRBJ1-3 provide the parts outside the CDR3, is DSGVTQTPKHLITATGQRVTLRCSPRSGDLSVYWYQQSLDQGLQFLIQYYNGEERAKGNILERFSAQQFPDLHSELNLSSLELGDSALYFCASSISGNTIYFGEGSWLTVV.

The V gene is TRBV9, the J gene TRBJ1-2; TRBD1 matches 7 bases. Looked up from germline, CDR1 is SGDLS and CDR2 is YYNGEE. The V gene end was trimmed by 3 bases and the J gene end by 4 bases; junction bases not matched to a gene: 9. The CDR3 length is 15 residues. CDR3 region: CASSALDRPGYGYTF. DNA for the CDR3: TGTGCCAGCAGCGCCTTGGACAGGCCAGGCTATGGCTACACCTTC.

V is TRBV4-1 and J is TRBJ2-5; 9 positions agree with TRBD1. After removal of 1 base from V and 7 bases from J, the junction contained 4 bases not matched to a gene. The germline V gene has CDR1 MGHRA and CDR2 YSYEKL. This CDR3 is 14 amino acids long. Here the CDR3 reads CASSQGQGVGTQYF. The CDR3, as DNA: TGCGCCAGCAGCCAAGGACAGGGGGTAGGGACCCAGTACTTC.

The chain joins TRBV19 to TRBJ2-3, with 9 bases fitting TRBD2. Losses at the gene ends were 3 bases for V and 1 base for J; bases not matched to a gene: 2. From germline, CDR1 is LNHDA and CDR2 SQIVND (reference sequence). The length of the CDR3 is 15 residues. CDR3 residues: CASSMAGGGTDTQYF. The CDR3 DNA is TGTGCCAGTAGTATGGCGGGGGGGGGCACAGATACGCAGTATTTT.

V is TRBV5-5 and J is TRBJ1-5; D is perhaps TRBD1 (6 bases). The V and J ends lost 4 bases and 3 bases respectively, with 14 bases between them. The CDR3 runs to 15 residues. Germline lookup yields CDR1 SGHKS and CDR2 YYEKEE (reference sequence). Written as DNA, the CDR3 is TGTGCCAGCAGCAAGAACGGACAGTTCAATCAGCCCCAGCATTTT. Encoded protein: CASSKNGQFNQPQHF.

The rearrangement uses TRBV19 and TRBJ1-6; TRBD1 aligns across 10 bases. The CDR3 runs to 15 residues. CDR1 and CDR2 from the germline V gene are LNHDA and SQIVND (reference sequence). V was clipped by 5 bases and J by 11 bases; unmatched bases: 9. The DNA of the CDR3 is TGTGCCAGTAGTGCCGGGACAGGGGTCGTTGCACCCCTCCACTTT. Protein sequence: CASSAGTGVVAPLHF.

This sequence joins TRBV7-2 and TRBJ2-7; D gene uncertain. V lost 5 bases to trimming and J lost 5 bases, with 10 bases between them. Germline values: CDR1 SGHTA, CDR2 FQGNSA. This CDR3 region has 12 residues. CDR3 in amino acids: CASSPRSDEQYF. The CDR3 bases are TGTGCCAGCAGCCCCAGGTCCGACGAGCAGTACTTC. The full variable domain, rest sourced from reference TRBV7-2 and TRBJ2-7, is GAGVSQSPSNKVTEKGKDVELRCDPISGHTALYWYRQSLGQGLEFLIYFQGNSAPDKSGLPSDRFSAERTGGSVSTLTIQRTQQEDSAVYLCASSPRSDEQYFGPGTRLTVT.

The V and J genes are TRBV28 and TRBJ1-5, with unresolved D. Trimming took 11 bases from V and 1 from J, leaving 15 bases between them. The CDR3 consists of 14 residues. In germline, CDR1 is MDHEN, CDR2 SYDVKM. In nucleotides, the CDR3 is TGTGCCTCCTCGCGGCGACGGAGCAATCAGCCCCAGCATTTT. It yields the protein CASSRRRSNQPQHF.

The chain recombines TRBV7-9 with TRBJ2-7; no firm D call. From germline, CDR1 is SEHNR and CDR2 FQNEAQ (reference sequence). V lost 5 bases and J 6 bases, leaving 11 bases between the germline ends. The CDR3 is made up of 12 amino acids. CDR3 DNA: TGTGCCAGCAGCCCCTACTGGGGCGAGCAGTACTTC. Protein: CASSPYWGEQYF.

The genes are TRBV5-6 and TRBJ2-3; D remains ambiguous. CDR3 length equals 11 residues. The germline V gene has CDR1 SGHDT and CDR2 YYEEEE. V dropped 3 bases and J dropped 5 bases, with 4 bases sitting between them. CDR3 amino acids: CASSWQDTQYF. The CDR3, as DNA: TGTGCCAGCAGCTGGCAAGATACGCAGTATTTT.

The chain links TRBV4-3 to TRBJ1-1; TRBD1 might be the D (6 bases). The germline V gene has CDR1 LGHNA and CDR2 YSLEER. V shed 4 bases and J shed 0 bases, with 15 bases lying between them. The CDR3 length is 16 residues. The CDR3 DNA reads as TGCGCCAGCAGCCGGGGGGCCGTGGGATTGAACACTGAAGCTTTCTTT. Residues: CASSRGAVGLNTEAFF.

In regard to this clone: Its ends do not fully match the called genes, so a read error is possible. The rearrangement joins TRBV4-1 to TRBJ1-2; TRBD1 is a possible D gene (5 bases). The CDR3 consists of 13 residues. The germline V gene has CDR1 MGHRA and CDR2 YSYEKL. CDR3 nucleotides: TGCGCCCGCAGCGCCACGGGGGGGTCCTGGGATACCTTC. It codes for CARSATGGSWDTF.

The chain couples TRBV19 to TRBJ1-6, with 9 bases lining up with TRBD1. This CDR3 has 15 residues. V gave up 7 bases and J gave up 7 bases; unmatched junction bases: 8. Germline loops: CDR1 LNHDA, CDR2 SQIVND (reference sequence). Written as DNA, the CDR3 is TGTGCCAGTATTTCTGGGACAGGGAACAATTCACCCCTCCACTTT. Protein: CASISGTGNNSPLHF.

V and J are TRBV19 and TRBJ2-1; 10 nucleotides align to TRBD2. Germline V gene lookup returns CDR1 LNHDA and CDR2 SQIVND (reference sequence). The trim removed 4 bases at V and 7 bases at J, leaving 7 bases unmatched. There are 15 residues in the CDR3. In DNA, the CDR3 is TGTGCCAGTAGTACCCCAGGACTAGCGGTGAATGAGCAGTTCTTC. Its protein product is CASSTPGLAVNEQFF.

In DNA, the CDR3 is TGCGCCAGCAGCTTCCTGGGTCGGCAGGGTGGAGATACGCAGTATTTT. This gives the protein CASSFLGRQGGDTQYF. The rearrangement links TRBV5-1 to TRBJ2-3; maybe TRBD1 (5 bases). CDR1 SGHRS and CDR2 YFSETQ come from the germline V gene. V was shortened by 2 bases and J by 5 bases, with 18 bases between the two germline ends. The CDR3 extends over 16 amino acids.

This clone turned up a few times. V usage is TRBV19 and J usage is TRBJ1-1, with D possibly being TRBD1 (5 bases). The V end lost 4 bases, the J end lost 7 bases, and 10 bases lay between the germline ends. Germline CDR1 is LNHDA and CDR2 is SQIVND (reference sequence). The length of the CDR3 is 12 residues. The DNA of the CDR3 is TGTGCCAGTAGTACTTTGACAGATGAAGCTTTCTTT. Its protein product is CASSTLTDEAFF.

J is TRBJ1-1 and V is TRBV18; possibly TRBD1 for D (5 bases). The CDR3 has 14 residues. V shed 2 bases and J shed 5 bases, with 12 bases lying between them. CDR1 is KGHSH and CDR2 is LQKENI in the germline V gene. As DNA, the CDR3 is TGTGCCAGCTCACCATCCGGGGGGTTAACTGAAGCTTTCTTT. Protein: CASSPSGGLTEAFF.

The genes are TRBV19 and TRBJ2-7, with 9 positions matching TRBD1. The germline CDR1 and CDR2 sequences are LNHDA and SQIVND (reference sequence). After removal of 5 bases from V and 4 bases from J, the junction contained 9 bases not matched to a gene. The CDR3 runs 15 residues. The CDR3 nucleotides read TGTGCCAGTAGTCCCTCCGGGACAGGGATATACGAGCAGTACTTC. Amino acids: CASSPSGTGIYEQYF.

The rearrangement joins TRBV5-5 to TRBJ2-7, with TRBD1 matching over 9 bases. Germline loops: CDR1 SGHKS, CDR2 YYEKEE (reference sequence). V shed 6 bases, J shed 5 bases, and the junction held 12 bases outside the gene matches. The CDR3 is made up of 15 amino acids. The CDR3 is CASTWGQGGFNEQYF. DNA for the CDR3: TGTGCCAGCACCTGGGGACAGGGAGGGTTCAACGAGCAGTACTTC.

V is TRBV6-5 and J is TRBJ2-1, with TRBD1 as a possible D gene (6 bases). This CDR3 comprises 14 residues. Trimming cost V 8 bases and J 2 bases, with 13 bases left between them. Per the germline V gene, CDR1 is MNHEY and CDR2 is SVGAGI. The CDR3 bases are TGTGCCAGCTCCTGGACAGAACCCTACAATGAGCAGTTCTTC. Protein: CASSWTEPYNEQFF.

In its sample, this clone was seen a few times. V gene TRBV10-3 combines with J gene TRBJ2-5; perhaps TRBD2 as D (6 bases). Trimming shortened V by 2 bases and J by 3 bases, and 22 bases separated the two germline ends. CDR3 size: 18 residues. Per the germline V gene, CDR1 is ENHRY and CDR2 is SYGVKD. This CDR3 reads CAISEGLRTTKLKETQYF. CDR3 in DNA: TGTGCCATCAGTGAGGGACTAAGAACAACTAAACTAAAAGAGACCCAGTACTTC.

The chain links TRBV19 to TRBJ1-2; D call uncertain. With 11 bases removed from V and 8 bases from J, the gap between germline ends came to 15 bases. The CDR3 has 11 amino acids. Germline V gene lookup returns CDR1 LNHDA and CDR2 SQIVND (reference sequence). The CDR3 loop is CAGCRSFGYTF. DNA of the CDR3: TGTGCCGGCTGCAGGAGTTTCGGCTACACCTTC.